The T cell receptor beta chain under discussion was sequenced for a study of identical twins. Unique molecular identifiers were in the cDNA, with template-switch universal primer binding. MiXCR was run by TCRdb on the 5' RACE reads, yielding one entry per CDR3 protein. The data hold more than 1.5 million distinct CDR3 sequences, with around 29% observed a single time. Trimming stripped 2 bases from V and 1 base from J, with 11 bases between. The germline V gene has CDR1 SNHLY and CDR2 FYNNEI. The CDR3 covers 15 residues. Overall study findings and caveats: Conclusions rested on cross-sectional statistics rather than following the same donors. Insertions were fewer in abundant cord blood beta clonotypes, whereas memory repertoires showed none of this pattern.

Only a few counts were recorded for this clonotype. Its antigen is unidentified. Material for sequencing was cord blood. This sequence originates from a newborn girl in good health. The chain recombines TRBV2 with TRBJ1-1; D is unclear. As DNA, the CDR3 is TGTGCCAGCAGTGAAAGGGCCCTATCGAACACTGAAGCTTTCTTT. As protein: CASSERALSNTEAFF. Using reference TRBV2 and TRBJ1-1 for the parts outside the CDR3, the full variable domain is EPEVTQTPSHQVTQMGQEVILRCVPISNHLYFYWYRQILGQKVEFLVSFYNNEISEKSEIFDDQFSVERPDGSNFTLKIRSTKLEDSAMYFCASSERALSNTEAFFGQGTRLTVV.